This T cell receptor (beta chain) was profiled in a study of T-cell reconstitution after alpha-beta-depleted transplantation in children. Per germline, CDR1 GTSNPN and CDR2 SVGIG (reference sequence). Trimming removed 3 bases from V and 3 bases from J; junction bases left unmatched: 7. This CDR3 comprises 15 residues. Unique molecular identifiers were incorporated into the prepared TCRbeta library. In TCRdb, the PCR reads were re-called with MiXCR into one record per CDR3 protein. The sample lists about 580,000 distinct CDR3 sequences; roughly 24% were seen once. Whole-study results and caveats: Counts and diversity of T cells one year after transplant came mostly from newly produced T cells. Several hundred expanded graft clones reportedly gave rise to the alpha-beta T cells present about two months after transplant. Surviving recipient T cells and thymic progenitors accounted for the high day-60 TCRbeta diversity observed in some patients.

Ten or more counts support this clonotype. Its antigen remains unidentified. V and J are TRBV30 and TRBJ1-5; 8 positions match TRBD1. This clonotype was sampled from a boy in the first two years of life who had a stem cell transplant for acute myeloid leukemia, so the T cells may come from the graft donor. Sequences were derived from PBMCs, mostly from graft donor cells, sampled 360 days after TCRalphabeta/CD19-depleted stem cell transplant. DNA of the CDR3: TGTGCCTGGAGGGAGTACAGGGGGAACAATCAGCCCCAGCATTTT. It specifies CAWREYRGNNQPQHF.